Sequencing of this T cell receptor beta chain was carried out in a study of blood T cell repertoires in COVID-19. Looking at the study overall: Researchers got acute and convalescent COVID-19 samples from the United States, Italy and Spain. Sample material is recorded as cDNA or gDNA derived from T cells, B-cell-depleted T cells, or PBMCs.

In the original processing: The authors estimated nucleated cell counts from reference gene primer amplification. Here immunoSEQ multiplex PCR was the method, and the copy in TCRdb shows in-frame clones only, minus some. V and J calls and clone size are as listed in that table; D and trimming were resolved from the DNA. This table has about 190,000 clones, almost 85% appearing once. The CDR3 totals 17 residues. V lost 2 bases, J lost 7 bases, and 17 bases stayed unmatched. V gene TRBV23-1 combines with J gene TRBJ2-7; 7 bases fit TRBD1. TRBV23-1 is treated as an ORF (open reading frame) with a function not yet certain. The source is a woman aged 70 to 79 with active or convalescent COVID-19. Sample: peripheral blood. The CDR3 sequence is CASSQQGGLRPLREQYF. In DNA, the CDR3 is TGCGCCAGCAGTCAACAAGGGGGCCTCAGACCTTTGAGGGAGCAGTACTTC.